This TCR beta chain was profiled in a study of blood T cell repertoires in COVID-19. Study details: Samples taken during acute and convalescent COVID-19 were collected in the United States, Italy and Spain. Sample material is recorded as cDNA or gDNA derived from T cells, B-cell-depleted T cells, or PBMCs.

This clone was observed once. V was clipped by 4 bases and J by 7 bases; unmatched bases: 5. The CDR3 is made up of 14 amino acids. Germline lookup yields CDR1 LGHDT and CDR2 YNNKEL (reference sequence). Per the authors' pipeline: Nucleated cell number was recorded as an estimate derived from reference gene primer amplification. Method: immunoSEQ multiplex PCR; TCRdb's copy keeps in-frame clones and lacks some. V, J and clone size reflect that table, while D and trimming were determined from the DNA. Of 45,000 to 50,000 clones in the sample, approximately 87% were seen once. The chain uses TRBV3-1 (or the pseudogene TRBV3-2) and TRBJ1-4; 8 nucleotides agree with TRBD1. Input material: peripheral blood. This receptor was taken from a human donor in a cohort sampled during active COVID-19. In nucleotides, the CDR3 is TGTGCCAGCAGCCTCGGACAGGGAGTTGAAAAACTGTTTTTT. This gives the protein CASSLGQGVEKLFF.